The clone carrying this TCR beta chain was found a few times. This sample is part of a study of T cells after yellow fever vaccination. The V gene lost 4 bases and the J gene lost 4 bases, with 11 bases spanning the gap. Germline CDR1 reads SGHRS; CDR2 reads YFSETQ. The CDR3 consists of 13 residues. TCRdb reprocessed the 5' RACE reads with MiXCR, giving one entry per CDR3 protein. Of 300,000 to 400,000 distinct CDR3 sequences in the sample, around 4.1% are singletons; the top ten hold approximately 24%. J is TRBJ1-2 and V is TRBV5-1, with D uncertain. The receptor was isolated from a young man who received the YFV17D yellow fever vaccine. Sample: PBMCs, taken 5 days after the yellow fever booster vaccination. This CDR3 reads CASSGDTFYGYTF. The CDR3 DNA sequence: TGCGCCAGCAGCGGTGACACTTTCTATGGCTACACCTTC.